Presented here are 22 T cell receptor beta chains from one specimen sequenced in a study of T cells after yellow fever vaccination. From the 5' RACE reads, TCRdb called clonotypes with MiXCR, one entry per CDR3 protein. The data contain hundreds of thousands of distinct CDR3 sequences, 3.6% of them singletons. Sequenced here: PBMCs, sampled on the day of the yellow fever booster vaccination. The source of these receptors is a man between 18 and 29 years old who received the YFV17D yellow fever vaccine.

This clonotype was observed many times. The genes are TRBV6-5 and TRBJ2-5, with D maybe TRBD1 (6 bases). Germline V gene lookup returns CDR1 MNHEY and CDR2 SVGAGI. The CDR3 covers 13 residues. The V gene lost 6 bases and the J gene lost 1 base, with 9 bases spanning the gap. CDR3: CASRRTVQETQYF. In nucleotides, the CDR3 is TGTGCCAGCAGGAGGACAGTCCAAGAGACCCAGTACTTC.

This clonotype was observed at least ten times. The V and J genes are TRBV11-2 and TRBJ1-6; no clear D gene. V lost 7 bases and J lost 11, with 15 bases in between. Germline V gene sequence: CDR1 SGHAT, CDR2 FQNNGV. The CDR3 extends over 13 amino acids. CDR3 coding DNA: TGTGCCAGCACATTCCAGCCAGGAACACCCCTCCACTTT. Translating it yields CASTFQPGTPLHF.

At least ten counts were recorded for this clonotype. The chain combines TRBV15 with TRBJ1-1; 8 positions agree with TRBD1. The junction had 2 bases not matched to a gene; V was cut back by 1 base and J by 1 base. Germline CDR1 LNHNV, CDR2 YYDKDF (reference sequence). The CDR3 runs to 15 residues. CDR3 DNA sequence: TGTGCCACCAGCAGAGTGGGGACAGGGAACACTGAAGCTTTCTTT. Translation gives CATSRVGTGNTEAFF.

This clonotype was observed many times. The V call is TRBV27, the J call TRBJ1-2, with a weak D call TRBD1 (5 bases). This CDR3 has 15 amino acids. V was trimmed by 6 bases and J by 8 bases, leaving 22 bases between them. Looked up from germline, CDR1 is MNHEY and CDR2 is SMNVEV (reference sequence). The CDR3 protein is CASSPVRTFLVGYTF. CDR3 coding DNA: TGTGCCAGCAGCCCCGTGAGGACATTCTTGGTCGGCTACACCTTC.

This clonotype has a count of ten or more. The V call is TRBV7-9, the J call TRBJ2-5, with TRBD1 matching over 8 bases. The germline V gene encodes CDR1 SEHNR and CDR2 FQNEAQ (reference sequence). The trim removed 6 bases at V and 7 bases at J, leaving 4 bases unmatched. The CDR3 runs to 12 residues. The CDR3 spells CASRTGEGTQYF. CDR3 nucleotides: TGTGCCAGCAGGACAGGGGAAGGGACCCAGTACTTC.

The gene calls are TRBV5-1 and TRBJ2-5; D may be TRBD1 or TRBD2 (5 bases each). CDR1 is SGHRS and CDR2 is YFSETQ in the germline V gene. The V gene lost 0 bases and the J gene lost 2 bases, with 17 bases spanning the gap. The CDR3 extends over 17 amino acids. CDR3 in amino acids: CASSLVLFGGIQETQYF. CDR3 bases: TGCGCCAGCAGCTTGGTATTATTTGGGGGTATACAAGAGACCCAGTACTTC.

The table lists this clonotype with a few counts. The chain joins TRBV7-2 to TRBJ1-2; no firm D call. The V and J ends lost 4 bases and 3 bases respectively, with 9 bases between them. The CDR3 loop spans 13 amino acids. In germline, CDR1 is SGHTA, CDR2 FQGNSA. The CDR3 nucleotides are TGTGCCAGCAGCTCCTACGGGGACTATGGCTACACCTTC. It codes for CASSSYGDYGYTF.

The sample holds a few counts of this clonotype. The genes are TRBV14 and TRBJ1-2, with 8 bases fitting TRBD1. CDR1 and CDR2 from the germline V gene are SGHDN and FVKESK. The V and J ends lost 2 bases and 3 bases, in that order; junction bases with no gene match: 11. CDR3 length: 17 residues. This CDR3 reads CASSQFGRGQGDYGYTF. CDR3 bases: TGTGCCAGCAGCCAATTTGGCAGGGGGCAGGGTGACTATGGCTACACCTTC.

This clonotype was detected ten times or more. Here the CDR3 reads CASSPRPETQYF. CDR3 coding DNA: TGTGCCAGCAGTCCTCGCCCTGAGACCCAGTACTTC. The J gene is TRBJ2-5, the V gene TRBV6-6; no definite D call. CDR3 length equals 12 residues. Trimming took off 5 bases at V and 5 bases at J, with 9 bases between the two ends. Germline CDR1 MNHNY, CDR2 SVGAGI (reference sequence).

The rearrangement joins TRBV5-8 to TRBJ2-1; possible D gene TRBD2, 6 bases. This CDR3 is built from 16 residues. Trimming took off 4 bases at V and 3 bases at J, with 17 bases between the two ends. Germline V gives CDR1 SGHTS, CDR2 YDEGEE. The CDR3 loop reads CASSHNSGDFYNEQFF. CDR3 in DNA: TGTGCCAGCAGCCATAATAGCGGAGATTTCTACAATGAGCAGTTCTTC.

This clonotype was counted only a few times. The rearrangement joins TRBV18 to TRBJ2-7; 10 bases match TRBD2. The germline CDR1 and CDR2 sequences are KGHSH and LQKENI. V shed 0 bases and J 7 bases; nucleotides not matched to a gene: 6. The CDR3 sequence is 15 residues long. The CDR3, as DNA: TGTGCCAGCTCACCACCGCAGCGGGGGGGCGGGGAGCAGTACTTC. The encoded protein is CASSPPQRGGGEQYF.

This clonotype was counted a few times. The chain couples TRBV6-5 to TRBJ2-3; D may be TRBD1 (6 bases). Per germline, CDR1 MNHEY and CDR2 SVGAGI. With 6 bases removed from V and 2 bases from J, the gap between germline ends came to 18 bases. CDR3 size: 16 residues. The CDR3 coding sequence is TGTGCCAGCAGCCCCAGGGGCCTAACCGTCACAGATACGCAGTATTTT. It is translated as CASSPRGLTVTDTQYF.

The sample holds many counts of this clonotype. The rearrangement joins TRBV6-5 to TRBJ2-4, with a tentative D call TRBD2 (6 bases). CDR1 and CDR2 from the germline V gene are MNHEY and SVGAGI. Trimming took 2 bases from V and 5 from J, leaving 16 bases between them. The CDR3 has 16 residues. The CDR3 DNA reads TGTGCCAGCAGTTACCCAAATCGGCGGGGACAAAACATTCAGTACTTC. This encodes CASSYPNRRGQNIQYF.

The chain has TRBV4-1 and TRBJ2-5; D may correspond to TRBD1 or TRBD2 (5 bases each). Trimming removed 4 bases from V and 1 base from J, with 19 bases in between. This CDR3 contains 17 residues. CDR1 and CDR2 from the germline V gene are MGHRA and YSYEKL. The CDR3 DNA reads as TGCGCCAGCAGCCGGGACGGACAACCTCGCCCCCAAGAGACCCAGTACTTC. Its protein product is CASSRDGQPRPQETQYF.

This clonotype was seen a few times. The V gene is TRBV20-1, the J gene TRBJ2-2; D may be TRBD1 or TRBD2 (5 bases each). From germline, CDR1 is DFQATT and CDR2 SNEGSKA (reference sequence). Trimming stripped 2 bases from V and 5 bases from J, with 12 bases between. This CDR3 is 14 amino acids long. This chain's CDR3 is CSARLGVRTGELFF. The DNA of the CDR3 is TGCAGTGCTAGACTGGGGGTCCGGACCGGGGAGCTGTTTTTT.

This clonotype was counted a few times. The chain employs TRBV2 and TRBJ2-5; D tentatively fits TRBD1 or TRBD2 (5 bases each). Germline V gene sequence: CDR1 SNHLY, CDR2 FYNNEI. This CDR3 is 16 amino acids long. Trimming shortened V by 3 bases and J by 7 bases, and 21 bases separated the two germline ends. CDR3 nucleotides: TGTGCCAGCAGTGATTTCCCCCCTCAGGGTGCGGGGACCCAGTACTTC. Translation: CASSDFPPQGAGTQYF.

In this sample, this clonotype turned up a few times. CDR3 protein: CASSPRLGTAYEQYF. In DNA form, the CDR3 reads TGTGCCAGCTCACCACGCCTCGGGACAGCCTACGAGCAGTACTTC. The V gene is TRBV18, the J gene TRBJ2-7; TRBD1 aligns across 7 bases. J lost 2 bases, V lost 1 base, and 5 bases had no gene match. Germline values: CDR1 KGHSH, CDR2 LQKENI. This CDR3 spans 15 amino acids.

This clonotype came up a few times. This chain joins TRBV27 and TRBJ2-5; 9 nucleotides match TRBD1. Trimming took 4 bases from V and 4 from J; bases not matched to a gene: 10. The CDR3 is 16 residues long. Germline CDR1 MNHEY, CDR2 SMNVEV (reference sequence). The CDR3 DNA reads as TGTGCCAGCAGTTCCCCGACGGACAGGGGTGGAGAGACCCAGTACTTC. This translates into CASSSPTDRGGETQYF.

This clonotype was counted ten times or more. The V gene is TRBV29-1, the J gene TRBJ2-7; D may be TRBD1 (5 bases). There are 12 residues in the CDR3. V was trimmed by 4 bases and J by 3 bases, leaving 10 bases between them. Germline V gene data show CDR1 as SQVTM and CDR2 as ANQGSEA. For the CDR3, the DNA is TGCAGCGTTGGGGCAGGGTTCTACGAGCAGTACTTC. As protein: CSVGAGFYEQYF.

This clonotype was found many times. The chain links TRBV7-3 to TRBJ1-2, with 12 bases aligning to TRBD1. The J segment lost 8 bases and the V segment lost 5 bases, leaving 3 bases of the junction unmatched. Germline V gene data show CDR1 as SGHTA and CDR2 as FQGTGA. This CDR3 has 13 residues. CDR3 nucleotide sequence: TGTGCCAGCAGCACCGGGACAGGGGGCGGCTACACCTTC. It specifies CASSTGTGGGYTF.

This clonotype appeared a few times. This chain links TRBV7-2 with TRBJ1-2; the match to TRBD1 covers 8 bases. The CDR3 length is 18 residues. Germline CDR1 reads SGHTA; CDR2 reads FQGNSA. The V gene end was trimmed by 1 base and the J gene end by 2 bases; junction bases not matched to a gene: 12. CDR3 bases: TGTGCCAGCAGCTTAGGCTTGACAGGGGAAGGTGGAAACTATGGCTACACCTTC. Protein: CASSLGLTGEGGNYGYTF.

Many counts were recorded for this clonotype. The chain links TRBV5-1 to TRBJ2-5, with D perhaps TRBD1 (5 bases). The germline V gene has CDR1 SGHRS and CDR2 YFSETQ. The CDR3 length is 14 residues. Deletions cut 4 bases from V and 1 base from J, with 11 bases between. The CDR3 DNA sequence: TGCGCCAGCAGCGAAGGGGCAATCCAAGAGACCCAGTACTTC. This gives the protein CASSEGAIQETQYF.